This TCR beta chain was captured in a study of cytomegalovirus exposure and HLA in healthy donors. Concerning this clone: Its specificity is unknown.

Whole-study findings and limits: It was confirmed in vitro that a few of the CMV-associated chains were specific for CMV antigens. In a later analysis, several top co-occurrence clusters appeared linked to parvovirus B19, influenza, CMV and Epstein-Barr virus. Later analysis demonstrated an association between a missense DCLRE1C variant and TCR beta V- and J-gene trimming.

A multiplex PCR was run with 60 Vbeta primers and 13 Jbeta primers. Clones were sequenced by immunoSEQ multiplex PCR, and TCRdb holds only the in-frame ones, with some missing. The profile shows around 200,000 clones, around 84% of them singletons. The V and J ends lost 3 bases and 1 base respectively, with 11 bases between them. The germline V gene has CDR1 MNHNS and CDR2 SASEGT. This CDR3 has 15 amino acids. This TCR was recovered from a girl aged 2 to 9 in good health and CMV-seropositive. V and J are TRBV6-1 and TRBJ2-3; D remains unclear. Sequences were obtained from PBMCs. The CDR3 loop is CASSDETTRTDTQYF. The CDR3 DNA reads TGTGCCAGCAGTGATGAAACTACCCGCACAGATACGCAGTATTTT.